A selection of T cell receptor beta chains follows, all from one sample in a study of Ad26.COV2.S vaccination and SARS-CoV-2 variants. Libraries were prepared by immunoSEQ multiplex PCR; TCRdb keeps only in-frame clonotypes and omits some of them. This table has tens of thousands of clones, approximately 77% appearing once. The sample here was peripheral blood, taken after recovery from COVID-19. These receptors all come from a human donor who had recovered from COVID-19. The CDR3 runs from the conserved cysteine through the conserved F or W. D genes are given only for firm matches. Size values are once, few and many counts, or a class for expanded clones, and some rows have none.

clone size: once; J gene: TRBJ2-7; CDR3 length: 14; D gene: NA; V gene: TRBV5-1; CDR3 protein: CASSVTFASYEQYF; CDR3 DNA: TGCGCCAGCAGCGTGACATTCGCCTCCTACGAGCAGTACTTC
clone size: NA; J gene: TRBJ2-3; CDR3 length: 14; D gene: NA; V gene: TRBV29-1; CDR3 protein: CSVETRKGADTQYF; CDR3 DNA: TGCAGCGTCGAGACTAGGAAAGGGGCAGATACGCAGTATTTT
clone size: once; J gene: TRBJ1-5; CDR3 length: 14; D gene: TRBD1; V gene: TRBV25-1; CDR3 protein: CASSEFTGDQPQHF; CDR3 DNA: TGTGCCAGCAGTGAATTTACAGGGGATCAGCCCCAGCATTTT
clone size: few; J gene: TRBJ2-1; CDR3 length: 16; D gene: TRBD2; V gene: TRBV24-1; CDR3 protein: CATSDSTGTTLRKQFF; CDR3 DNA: TGTGCCACCAGTGATTCCACCGGGACTACCCTCCGTAAGCAGTTCTTC
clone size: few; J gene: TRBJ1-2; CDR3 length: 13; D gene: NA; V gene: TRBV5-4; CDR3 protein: CASSLVPGDGYTF; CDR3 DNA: TGTGCCAGCAGCTTAGTTCCCGGGGATGGCTACACCTTC
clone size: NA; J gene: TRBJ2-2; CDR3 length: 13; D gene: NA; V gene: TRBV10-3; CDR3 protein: CATGTSNTGELFF; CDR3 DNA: TGTGCCACCGGGACGTCGAACACCGGGGAGCTGTTTTTT
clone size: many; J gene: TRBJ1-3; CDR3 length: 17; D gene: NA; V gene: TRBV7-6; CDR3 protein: CASSPQVSGNSGNTIYF; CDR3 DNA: TGTGCCAGCAGCCCCCAAGTCTCGGGAAACTCTGGAAACACCATATATTTT
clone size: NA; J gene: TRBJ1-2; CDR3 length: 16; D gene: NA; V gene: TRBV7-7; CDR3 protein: CASSPIRVGDMVGYTF; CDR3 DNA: TGTGCCAGCAGCCCAATTCGTGTCGGGGATATGGTCGGCTACACCTTC
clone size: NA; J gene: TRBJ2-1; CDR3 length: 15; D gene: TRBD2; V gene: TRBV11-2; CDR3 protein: CASRPTSGVNNEQFF; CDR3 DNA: TGTGCCAGCAGACCTACTAGCGGAGTCAACAATGAGCAGTTCTTC
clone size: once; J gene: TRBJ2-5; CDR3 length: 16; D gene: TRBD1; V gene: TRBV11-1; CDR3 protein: CASSLAGQAYQETQYF; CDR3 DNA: TGTGCCAGCAGCTTAGCGGGACAGGCGTACCAAGAGACCCAGTACTTC
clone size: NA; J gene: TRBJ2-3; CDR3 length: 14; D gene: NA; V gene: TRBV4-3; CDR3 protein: CASSQYDWTDTQYF; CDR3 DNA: TGCGCCAGCAGCCAATATGACTGGACAGATACGCAGTATTTT
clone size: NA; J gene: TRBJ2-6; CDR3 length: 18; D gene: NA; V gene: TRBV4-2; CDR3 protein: CASSLQGGSSSGANVLTF; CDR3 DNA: TGTGCCAGCAGCCTTCAAGGGGGGTCCAGCTCTGGGGCCAACGTCCTGACTTTC
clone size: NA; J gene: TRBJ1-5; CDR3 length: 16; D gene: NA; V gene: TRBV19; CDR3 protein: CASSIPDTESNQPQHF; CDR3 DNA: TGTGCCAGTAGTATTCCCGACACCGAATCCAATCAGCCCCAGCATTTT
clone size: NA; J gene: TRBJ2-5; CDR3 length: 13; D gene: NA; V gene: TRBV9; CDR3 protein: CASSVPPGETQYF; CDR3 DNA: TGTGCCAGCAGCGTACCCCCAGGGGAGACCCAGTACTTC
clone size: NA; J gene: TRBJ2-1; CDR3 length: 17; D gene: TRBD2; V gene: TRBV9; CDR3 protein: CASSAEGTSGPQNEQFF; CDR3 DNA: TGTGCCAGCAGCGCGGAGGGAACTAGCGGGCCTCAAAATGAGCAGTTCTTC
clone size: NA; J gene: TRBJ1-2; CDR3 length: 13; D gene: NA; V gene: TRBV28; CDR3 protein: CASSLPTGYGYTF; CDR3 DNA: TGTGCCAGCAGTTTACCCACCGGCTATGGCTACACCTTC
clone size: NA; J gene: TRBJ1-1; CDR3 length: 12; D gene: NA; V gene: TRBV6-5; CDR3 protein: CASNSVNTEAFF; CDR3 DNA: TGTGCCAGCAACTCGGTAAACACTGAAGCTTTCTTT
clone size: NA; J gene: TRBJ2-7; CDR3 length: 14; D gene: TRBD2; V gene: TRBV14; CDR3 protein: CASSLRLAGGEQYF; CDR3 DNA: TGTGCCAGCAGCCTCCGACTAGCGGGAGGGGAGCAGTACTTC
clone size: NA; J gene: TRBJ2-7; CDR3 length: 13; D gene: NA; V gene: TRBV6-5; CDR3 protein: CASSRTSSYEQYF; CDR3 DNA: TGTGCCAGCAGCCGCACATCTTCCTACGAGCAGTACTTC
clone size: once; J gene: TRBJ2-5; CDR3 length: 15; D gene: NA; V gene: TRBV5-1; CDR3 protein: CASSLELGTQETQYF; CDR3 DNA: TGCGCCAGCAGCTTGGAACTGGGAACACAAGAGACCCAGTACTTC
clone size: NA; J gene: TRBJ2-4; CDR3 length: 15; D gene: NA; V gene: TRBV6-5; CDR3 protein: CASSSALSLGGIQYF; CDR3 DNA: TGTGCCAGTTCCTCGGCCTTGTCCCTAGGGGGCATTCAGTACTTC
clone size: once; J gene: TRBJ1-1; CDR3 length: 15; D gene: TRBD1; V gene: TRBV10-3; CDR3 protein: CAISPTGTGGTEAFF; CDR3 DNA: TGTGCCATCAGCCCTACCGGGACAGGGGGCACTGAAGCTTTCTTT
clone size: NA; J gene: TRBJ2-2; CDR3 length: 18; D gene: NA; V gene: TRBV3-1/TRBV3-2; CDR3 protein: CASSQDLLGDGPNGELFF; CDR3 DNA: TGTGCCAGCAGCCAAGATCTGCTAGGGGACGGACCAAACGGGGAGCTGTTTTTT
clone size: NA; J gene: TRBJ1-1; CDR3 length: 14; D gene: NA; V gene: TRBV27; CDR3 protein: CASSYGGRGTEAFF; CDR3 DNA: TGTGCCAGCAGTTACGGGGGTCGGGGCACTGAAGCTTTCTTT
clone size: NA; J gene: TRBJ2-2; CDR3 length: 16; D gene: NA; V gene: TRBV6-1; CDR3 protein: CASSERVGGNTGELFF; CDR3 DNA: TGTGCCAGCAGTGAAAGGGTAGGGGGTAACACCGGGGAGCTGTTTTTT
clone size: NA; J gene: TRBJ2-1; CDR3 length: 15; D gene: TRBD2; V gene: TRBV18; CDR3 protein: CASSSGTRINNEQFF; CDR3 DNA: TGTGCCAGCTCATCCGGGACTAGGATTAACAATGAGCAGTTCTTC
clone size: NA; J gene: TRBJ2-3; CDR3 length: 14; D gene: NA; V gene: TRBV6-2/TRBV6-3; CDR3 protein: CASSGTGGTPTQYF; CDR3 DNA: TGTGCCAGCAGCGGGACTGGGGGGACTCCTACGCAGTATTTT
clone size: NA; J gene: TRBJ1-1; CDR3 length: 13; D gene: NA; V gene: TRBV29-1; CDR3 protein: CSVEDGGKFEAFF; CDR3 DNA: TGCAGCGTTGAAGACGGGGGGAAGTTTGAAGCTTTCTTT
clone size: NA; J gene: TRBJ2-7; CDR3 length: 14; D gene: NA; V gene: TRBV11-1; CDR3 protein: CASSLGWGDYEQYF; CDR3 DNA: TGTGCCAGCAGCTTAGGATGGGGCGACTACGAGCAGTACTTC
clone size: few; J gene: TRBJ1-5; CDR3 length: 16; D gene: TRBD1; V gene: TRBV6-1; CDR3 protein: CASSGAGGASNQPQHF; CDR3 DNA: TGTGCCAGCAGTGGTGCAGGGGGCGCCAGCAATCAGCCCCAGCATTTT
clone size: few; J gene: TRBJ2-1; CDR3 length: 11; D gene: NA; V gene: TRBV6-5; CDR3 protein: CASSLSGEQFF; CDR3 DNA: TGTGCCAGCAGCCTTTCCGGTGAGCAGTTCTTC
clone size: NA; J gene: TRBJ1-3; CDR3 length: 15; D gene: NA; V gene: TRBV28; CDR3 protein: CATMPGSAVGNTIYF; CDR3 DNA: TGTGCCACCATGCCCGGGAGTGCTGTGGGAAACACCATATATTTT
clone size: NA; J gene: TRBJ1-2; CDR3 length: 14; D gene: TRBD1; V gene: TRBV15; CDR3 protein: CATSRDRGVGGYTF; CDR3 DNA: TGTGCCACCAGCAGGGACAGGGGGGTCGGAGGCTACACCTTC
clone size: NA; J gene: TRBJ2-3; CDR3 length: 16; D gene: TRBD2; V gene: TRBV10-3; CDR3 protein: CAIKGLAGGLTDTQYF; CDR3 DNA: TGTGCCATCAAGGGTCTAGCGGGAGGGTTAACAGATACGCAGTATTTT
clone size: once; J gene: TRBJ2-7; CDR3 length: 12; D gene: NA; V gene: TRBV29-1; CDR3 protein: CSVKTDPYEQYF; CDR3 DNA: TGCAGCGTAAAGACCGACCCCTACGAGCAGTACTTC
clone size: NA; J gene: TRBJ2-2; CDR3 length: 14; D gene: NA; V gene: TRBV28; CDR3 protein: CASRPGLPTGELFF; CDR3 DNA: TGTGCCAGCAGGCCGGGACTTCCCACCGGGGAGCTGTTTTTT
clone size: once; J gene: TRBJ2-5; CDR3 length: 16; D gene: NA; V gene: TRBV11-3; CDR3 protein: CASSFSITETQETQYF; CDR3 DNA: TGTGCCAGCAGCTTCTCCATTACAGAAACCCAAGAGACCCAGTACTTC
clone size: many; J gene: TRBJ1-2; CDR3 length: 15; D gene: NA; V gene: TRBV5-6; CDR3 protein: CASSPRGGLPYGYTF; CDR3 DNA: TGTGCCAGCAGTCCGCGTGGGGGGCTGCCCTATGGCTACACCTTC
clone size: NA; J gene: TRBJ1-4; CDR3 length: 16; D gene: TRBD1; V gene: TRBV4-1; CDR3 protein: CASSQASGTANEKLFF; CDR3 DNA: TGCGCCAGCAGCCAAGCCTCCGGGACAGCCAATGAAAAACTGTTTTTT
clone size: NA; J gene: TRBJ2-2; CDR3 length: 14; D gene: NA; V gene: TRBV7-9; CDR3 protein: CVSSRMLGTGELFF; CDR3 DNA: TGTGTCAGCAGCCGAATGCTCGGCACCGGGGAGCTGTTTTTT
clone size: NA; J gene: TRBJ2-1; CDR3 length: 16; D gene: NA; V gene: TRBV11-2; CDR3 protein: CASSLVQGRSYNEQFF; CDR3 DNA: TGTGCCAGCAGCTTAGTTCAGGGTAGGAGTTACAATGAGCAGTTCTTC
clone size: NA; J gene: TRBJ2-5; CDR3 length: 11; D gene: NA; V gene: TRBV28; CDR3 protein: CASSFLETQYF; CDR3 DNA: TGTGCCAGCAGTTTTCTGGAGACCCAGTACTTC
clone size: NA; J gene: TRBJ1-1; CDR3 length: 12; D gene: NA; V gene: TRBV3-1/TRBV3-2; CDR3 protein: CATTDGNTEAFF; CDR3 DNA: TGTGCCACCACGGACGGGAACACTGAAGCTTTCTTT
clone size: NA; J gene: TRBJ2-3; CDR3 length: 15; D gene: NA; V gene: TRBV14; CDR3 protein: CASSQRTPGVDTQYF; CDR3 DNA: TGTGCCAGCAGCCAGAGAACCCCGGGGGTTGATACGCAGTATTTT
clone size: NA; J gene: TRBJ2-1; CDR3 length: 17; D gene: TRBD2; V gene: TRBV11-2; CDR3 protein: CASSFSRWSGRFDEQFF; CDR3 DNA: TGTGCCAGCAGCTTCTCCCGGTGGAGCGGGAGATTCGATGAGCAGTTCTTC
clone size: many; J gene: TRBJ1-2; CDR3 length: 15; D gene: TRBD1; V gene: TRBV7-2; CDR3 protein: CASSTGGSSNYGYTF; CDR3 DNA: TGTGCCAGCAGCACAGGGGGGAGCTCTAACTATGGCTACACCTTC
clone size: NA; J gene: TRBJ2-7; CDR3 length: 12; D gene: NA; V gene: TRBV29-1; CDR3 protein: CSVEIPLNEQYF; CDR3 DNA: TGCAGCGTTGAAATCCCCCTCAACGAGCAGTACTTC
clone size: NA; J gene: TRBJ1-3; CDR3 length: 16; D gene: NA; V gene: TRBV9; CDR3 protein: CASSVSQGPSGNTIYF; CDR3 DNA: TGTGCCAGCAGCGTAAGTCAGGGGCCCTCTGGAAACACCATATATTTT
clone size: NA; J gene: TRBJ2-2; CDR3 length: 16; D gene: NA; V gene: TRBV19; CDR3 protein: CASSTDRKPNTGELFF; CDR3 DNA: TGTGCCAGTAGTACCGACAGAAAACCGAACACCGGGGAGCTGTTTTTT
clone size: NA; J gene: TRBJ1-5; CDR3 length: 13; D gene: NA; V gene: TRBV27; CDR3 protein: CASSEGGNQPQHF; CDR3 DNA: TGTGCCAGCAGTGAGGGAGGAAACCAGCCCCAGCATTTT
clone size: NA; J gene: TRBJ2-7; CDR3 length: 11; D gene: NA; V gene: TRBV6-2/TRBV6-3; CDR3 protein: CASSSSNEQYF; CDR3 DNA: TGTGCCAGCAGTTCCTCTAACGAGCAGTACTTC
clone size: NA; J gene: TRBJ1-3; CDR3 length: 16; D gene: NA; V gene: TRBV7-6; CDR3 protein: CASSLNQGSSGNTIYF; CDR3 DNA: TGTGCCAGCAGCTTAAATCAGGGTAGCTCTGGAAACACCATATATTTT